This TCR beta chain was profiled in a study of cytotoxic CD8 clonotypes in ibrutinib-treated CLL. Across the study: Mean yields were almost 260,000 productive templates and under 100,000 productive rearrangements per sample.

Deep sequencing aimed at 1 in 200,000 to 1 in 1 million T cells' resolution. Clones were sequenced by immunoSEQ multiplex PCR, and TCRdb holds only the in-frame ones, with some missing. The data contain roughly 150,000 clones, 81% of them singletons. The CDR3 is made up of 14 amino acids. Losses at the gene ends were 8 bases for V and 6 bases for J; bases not matched to a gene: 8. Germline loops: CDR1 LNHDA, CDR2 SQIVND (reference sequence). This specimen was PBMCs, taken after 12 months of ibrutinib treatment. The V and J genes are TRBV19 and TRBJ2-2; TRBD1 aligns across 8 bases. The sequence derives from a human donor with chronic lymphocytic leukemia. Here the CDR3 DNA reads TGTGCCAGTGAGGTGACAGGGGCCGCCGGGGAGCTGTTTTTT. This gives the protein CASEVTGAAGELFF.